The 8 T cell receptor beta chains given below trace back to one sample, sequenced in a study of vaccination and CD4 T cells after COVID-19. Treatment given: roughly 11-day PBMC culture with coronavirus spike peptide pools or control peptides (ViraFEST assay). The Oncomine TCR Beta short-read assay sequenced DNA from cultured CD4+ T cells. One entry per CDR3 protein results from TCRdb running MiXCR on the PCR reads. This repertoire shows some 10,000 distinct CDR3 sequences, about 64% found once; its top ten account for roughly a quarter. Their specific antigens are unknown. The sample taken for sequencing was CD4+ T cells from blood, cultured in vitro. These receptor sequences come from a human donor who had recovered from COVID-19.

This clonotype was observed a few times. This chain connects TRBV19 to TRBJ1-1, with D uncertain. V dropped 10 bases and J dropped 0 bases, with 15 bases sitting between them. The CDR3 length is 14 residues. The germline V gene encodes CDR1 LNHDA and CDR2 SQIVND (reference sequence). The DNA of the CDR3 is TGTGCCACTCAACCTGGGCCTCTGAACACTGAAGCTTTCTTT. Translated, it gives CATQPGPLNTEAFF.

The J gene is TRBJ1-6, the V gene TRBV6-1; no firm D call. The CDR3 totals 16 residues. Germline V gene sequence: CDR1 MNHNS, CDR2 SASEGT. Trimming left V 2 bases short and J 7 bases short, with 15 bases between. DNA of the CDR3: TGTGCCAGCAGTGAATATAGCCTCCCGGACAATTCACCCCTCCACTTT. Protein: CASSEYSLPDNSPLHF.

The V gene is TRBV24-1, the J gene TRBJ2-1; TRBD2 matches at 7 bases. J gave up 5 bases and V 4 bases, and 10 bases lay outside the gene matches. Germline assignment: CDR1 KGHDR and CDR2 SFDVKD. This CDR3 is built from 16 residues. DNA of the CDR3: TGTGCCACCAGTGAAACTAGTGGGAGGGCCCACAATGAGCAGTTCTTC. Translation gives CATSETSGRAHNEQFF.

The genes are TRBV25-1 and TRBJ1-6; 7 nucleotides line up with TRBD1. The CDR3 consists of 16 residues. After removal of 4 bases from V and 7 bases from J, the junction contained 10 bases not matched to a gene. Germline CDR1 is MGHDK and CDR2 is SYGVNS. CDR3 amino acids: CASSGGAGTANSPLHF. As DNA, the CDR3 is TGTGCCAGCAGTGGTGGAGCCGGGACAGCCAATTCACCCCTCCACTTT. The full variable domain, completed using reference TRBV25-1 and TRBJ1-6, is EADIYQTPRYLVIGTGKKITLECSQTMGHDKMYWYQQDPGMELHLIHYSYGVNSTEKGDLSSESTVSRIRTEHFPLTLESARPSHTSQYLCASSGGAGTANSPLHFGNGTRLTVT.

The V gene is TRBV7-9, the J gene TRBJ2-5; 8 nucleotides line up with TRBD2. The CDR3 covers 17 residues. The ends lost 4 bases at V and 2 bases at J; junction bases unmatched: 12. From germline, CDR1 is SEHNR and CDR2 FQNEAQ (reference sequence). The CDR3 DNA is TGTGCCAGCAGCTCTTGGTTTGGGAGCGGGGGACAAGAGACCCAGTACTTC. It encodes CASSSWFGSGGQETQYF. The full variable domain, with the rest looked up from reference TRBV7-9 and TRBJ2-5, is DTGVSQNPRHKITKRGQNVTFRCDPISEHNRLYWYRQTLGQGPEFLTYFQNEAQLEKSRLLSDRFSAERPKGSFSTLEIQRTEQGDSAMYLCASSSWFGSGGQETQYFGPGTRLLVL.

The table lists this clonotype with a few counts. V usage is TRBV6-4 and J usage is TRBJ1-2; the D is unclear. This CDR3 spans 8 amino acids. The V gene's germline CDR1 is MRHNA and CDR2 SNTAGT. With 9 bases removed from V and 12 bases from J, the gap between germline ends came to 8 bases. The DNA of the CDR3 is TGTGCCAGGGCCCTAAACACCTTC. Its protein product is CARALNTF.

The chain combines TRBV15 with TRBJ2-1; TRBD2 matches at 10 bases. CDR1 LNHNV and CDR2 YYDKDF come from the germline V gene (reference sequence). The CDR3 runs to 18 residues. The V and J ends lost 0 bases and 2 bases, in that order; junction bases with no gene match: 7. The CDR3 DNA follows: TGTGCCACCAGCAGAGAACATTGGACTAGCGGAGCCTACAATGAGCAGTTCTTC. Translated: CATSREHWTSGAYNEQFF.

The rearrangement joins TRBV15 to TRBJ2-5; D is unclear. The length of the CDR3 is 13 residues. Trimming stripped 1 base from V and 2 bases from J, with 5 bases between. CDR1 is LNHNV, CDR2 YYDKDF, per germline (reference sequence). DNA of the CDR3: TGTGCCACCAGCAGAGGTCAGCAAGAGACCCAGTACTTC. It encodes CATSRGQQETQYF.